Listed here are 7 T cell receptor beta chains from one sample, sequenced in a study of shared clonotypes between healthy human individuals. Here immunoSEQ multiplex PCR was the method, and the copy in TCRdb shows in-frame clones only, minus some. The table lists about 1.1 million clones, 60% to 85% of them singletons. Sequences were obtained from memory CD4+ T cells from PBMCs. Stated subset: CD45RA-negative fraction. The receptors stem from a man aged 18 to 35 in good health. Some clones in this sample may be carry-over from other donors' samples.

The DNA of the CDR3 is TGTGCCAGCAGCTCCACGACTCATTCCTACAATGAGCAGTTCTTC. Translating gives CASSSTTHSYNEQFF. The V and J genes are TRBV5-6 and TRBJ2-1, with D uncertain. V lost 3 bases to trimming and J lost 1 base, with 11 bases between them. The germline gives CDR1 SGHDT, CDR2 YYEEEE. The CDR3 totals 15 residues.

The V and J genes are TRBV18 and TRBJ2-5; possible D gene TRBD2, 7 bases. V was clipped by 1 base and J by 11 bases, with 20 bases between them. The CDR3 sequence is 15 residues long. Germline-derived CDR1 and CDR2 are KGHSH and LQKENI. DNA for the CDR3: TGTGCCAGCTCACCACTTGCAGGGGCGGCGGGGGAGCAGTACTTC. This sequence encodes CASSPLAGAAGEQYF.

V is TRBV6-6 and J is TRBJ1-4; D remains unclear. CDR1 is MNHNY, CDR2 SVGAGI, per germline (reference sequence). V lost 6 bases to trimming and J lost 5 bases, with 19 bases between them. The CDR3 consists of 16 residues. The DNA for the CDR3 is TGTGCCAGCAGAACCCGGGAGGCCTCTGCGAATGAAAAACTGTTTTTT. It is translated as CASRTREASANEKLFF.

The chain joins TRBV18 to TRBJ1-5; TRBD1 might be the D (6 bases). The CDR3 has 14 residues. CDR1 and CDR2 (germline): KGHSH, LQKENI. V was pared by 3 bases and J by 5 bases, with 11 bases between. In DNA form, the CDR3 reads TGTGCCAGCTCACCGGGACATCAGGATCAGCCCCAGCATTTT. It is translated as CASSPGHQDQPQHF. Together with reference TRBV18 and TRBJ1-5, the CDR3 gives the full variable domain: NAGVMQNPRHLVRRRGQEARLRCSPMKGHSHVYWYRQLPEEGLKFMVYLQKENIIDESGMPKERFSAEFPKEGPSILRIQQVVRGDSAAYFCASSPGHQDQPQHFGDGTRLSIL.

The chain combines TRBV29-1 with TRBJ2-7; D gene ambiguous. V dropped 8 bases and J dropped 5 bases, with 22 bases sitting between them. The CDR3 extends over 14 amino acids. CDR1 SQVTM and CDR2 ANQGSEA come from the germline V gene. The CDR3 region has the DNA TGCAGCCCCCTATGTACACTCATGGCCCACGAGCAGTACTTC. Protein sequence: CSPLCTLMAHEQYF.

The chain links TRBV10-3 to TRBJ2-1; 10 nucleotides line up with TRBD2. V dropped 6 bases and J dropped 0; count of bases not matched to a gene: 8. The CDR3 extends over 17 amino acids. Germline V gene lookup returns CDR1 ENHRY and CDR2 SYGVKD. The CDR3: CAIRAGTSASSYNEQFF. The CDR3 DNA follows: TGTGCCATCAGAGCCGGGACTAGCGCTAGCTCCTACAATGAGCAGTTCTTC.

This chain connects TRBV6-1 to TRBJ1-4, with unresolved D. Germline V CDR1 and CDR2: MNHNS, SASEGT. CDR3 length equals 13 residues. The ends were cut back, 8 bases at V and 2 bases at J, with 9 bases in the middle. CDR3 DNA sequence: TGTGCCAGCGCTGTAGCGACTAATGAAAAACTGTTTTTT. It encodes CASAVATNEKLFF.